This T cell receptor (beta chain) stems from a study of Ad26.COV2.S vaccination and SARS-CoV-2 variants. Broader study findings: Overall T cell responses may have been underestimated by the analyses of TCR breadth and depth. In vaccinated individuals, spike-specific CD8+ and CD4+ T cell responses reportedly displayed substantial breadth.

Concerning this clone itself: Antigen specificity is unknown.

V lost 2 bases and J lost 8, with 16 bases in between. The CDR3 sequence is 15 residues long. The germline V gene encodes CDR1 MNHEY and CDR2 SVGEGT. Treatment defined: roughly 20 received Ad26.COV2.S at low or high dose, single or two shots; five or six received placebo; per-sample allocation not given. The investigators took samples on day 63 after the first vaccine or placebo injection. In Boston, the donor was an adult between 18-55 years of age. Ad26 vector vaccine expressed Wuhan-strain SARS-CoV-2 spike. Produced via immunoSEQ multiplex PCR; TCRdb's table is partial and in-frame only. The sample carries under 300,000 clones, 87% recorded once.

The chain couples TRBV6-2 or TRBV6-3 to TRBJ2-1; perhaps TRBD1 as D (6 bases). This TCR derives from a person aged 18-65 years who received the Ad26.COV2.S COVID-19 vaccine or a placebo. The source was peripheral blood, collected in a trial of Ad26.COV2.S vaccine versus placebo. CDR3 in DNA: TGTGCCAGCAGTTACCCCCAGGGGTTCCAGGATGAGCAGTTCTTC. Its protein is CASSYPQGFQDEQFF.